This TCR beta chain originates from a study of blood T cell repertoires in COVID-19. The protocol was immunoSEQ multiplex PCR, while the TCRdb copy is restricted to in-frame clones and leaves out a portion. This sample has 65,000 to 95,000 clones; 60% to 80% occur once, and the top ten carry 36%. This CDR3 comprises 15 residues. Losses at the gene ends were 3 bases for V and 5 bases for J; bases not matched to a gene: 7. Germline assignment: CDR1 SGDLS and CDR2 YYNGEE. What was sequenced was peripheral blood. V gene TRBV9 combines with J gene TRBJ1-4; 7 bases are a match to TRBD1. This clonotype originated in a man in his sixties with COVID-19, enrolled during active disease. As DNA, the CDR3 is TGTGCCAGCAGCGGTAAGGGACAGCGAAATGAAAAACTGTTTTTT. It encodes CASSGKGQRNEKLFF.